The 24 T cell receptor beta chains below all came from one sample that was sequenced in a study of T-cell reconstitution after alpha-beta-depleted transplantation in children. It was with unique molecular identifiers that the TCRbeta library was prepared. TCRdb re-derived calls from the PCR reads in MiXCR, one entry per CDR3 protein. The sample shows around 450,000 distinct CDR3 sequences, about 40% of them seen only once. Sequenced here: PBMCs, sampled before TCRalphabeta/CD19-depleted stem cell transplant. Receptors originate from a girl aged 2 to 10 with aplastic anemia, due to receive a stem cell transplant.

The chain is built from TRBV10-3 and TRBJ1-2; the D is unclear. V shed 5 bases and J shed 1 base, with 11 bases lying between them. The CDR3 totals 14 residues. Germline lookup yields CDR1 ENHRY and CDR2 SYGVKD. CDR3 sequence: CAISPDPLNYGYTF. DNA of the CDR3: TGTGCCATCAGTCCTGACCCACTTAACTATGGCTACACCTTC.

This clonotype was seen more than once but under ten times. The CDR3 nucleotides are TGTGCCAGCAGCTACAGCGAATTAGCCAAAAACATTCAGTACTTC. It codes for CASSYSELAKNIQYF. The rearrangement links TRBV7-9 to TRBJ2-4; D is ambiguous. The CDR3 is 15 residues long. CDR1 and CDR2 from the germline V gene are SEHNR and FQNEAQ (reference sequence). Trimming stripped 4 bases from V and 0 bases from J, with 10 bases between.

This clonotype was counted at least ten times. CDR3 protein: CASSLRVGGSNTEAFF. The DNA of the CDR3 is TGTGCCAGCAGTTTACGAGTGGGGGGCTCCAACACTGAAGCTTTCTTT. The V gene is TRBV28, the J gene TRBJ1-1, with D perhaps matching TRBD1 (6 bases). The CDR3 is 16 residues long. Germline lookup yields CDR1 MDHEN and CDR2 SYDVKM. V lost 2 bases and J 2 bases, leaving 15 bases between the germline ends.

The sample holds a few counts of this clonotype. The V call is TRBV5-4, the J call TRBJ2-1, with D perhaps given as TRBD1 or TRBD2 (5 bases each). Germline V CDR1 and CDR2: SGHNT, YYREEE (reference sequence). The CDR3 covers 17 residues. V lost 0 bases and J lost 3, with 16 bases in between. Written as DNA, the CDR3 is TGTGCCAGCAGCTTGGGGGGAAGAGGGGCGGGCTACAATGAGCAGTTCTTC. Its translation: CASSLGGRGAGYNEQFF. The full variable domain, in which reference TRBV5-4 and TRBJ2-1 provide the parts outside the CDR3, is ETGVTQSPTHLIKTRGQQVTLRCSSQSGHNTVSWYQQALGQGPQFIFQYYREEENGRGNFPPRFSGLQFPNYSSELNVNALELDDSALYLCASSLGGRGAGYNEQFFGPGTRLTVL.

A note on this clonotype: Given a much more abundant clone one base away, this may be a read error. The chain employs TRBV18 and TRBJ2-5, with D perhaps assigned TRBD1 or TRBD2 (5 bases each). V lost 2 bases and J lost 5, with 15 bases in between. The germline CDR1 and CDR2 sequences are KGHSH and LQKENI. The CDR3 has 15 residues. The chain's CDR3 is CASSPLRKGTETQYF. The CDR3 DNA reads as TGTGCCAGCTCACCATTACGGAAGGGGACGGAGACCCAGTACTTC.

The chain carries TRBV4-2 and TRBJ2-1, with 14 bases fitting TRBD2. Germline V gene sequence: CDR1 LGHNA, CDR2 YNFKEQ. The CDR3 is 18 residues long. V trimming: 3 bases; J trimming: 0 bases; junction bases outside the gene matches: 4. The CDR3 coding sequence is TGTGCCAGCAGCCACGGGACTAGCGGGAGTAGCTCCTACAATGAGCAGTTCTTC. Residues: CASSHGTSGSSSYNEQFF.

This clonotype turned up a few times. The chain has TRBV20-1 and TRBJ1-5; possible D gene TRBD1, 6 bases. Germline V gene data show CDR1 as DFQATT and CDR2 as SNEGSKA (reference sequence). V was cut by 6 bases and J by 7 bases, with 16 bases left in between. The CDR3 totals 13 residues. The CDR3 sequence: CSAYRQGNQPQHF. The DNA for the CDR3 is TGCAGTGCGTATCGCCAGGGGAACCAGCCCCAGCATTTT.

This clonotype was observed many times. This rearrangement joins TRBV5-5 to TRBJ2-1; the D is unclear. V lost 4 bases and J lost 2, with 13 bases in between. CDR1 is SGHKS, CDR2 YYEKEE, per germline (reference sequence). CDR3 length: 15 amino acids. DNA of the CDR3: TGTGCCAGCAGCCCGGGCCTGCTAACCTACAATGAGCAGTTCTTC. Translated: CASSPGLLTYNEQFF.

V gene TRBV5-1 combines with J gene TRBJ2-1; D call uncertain. The germline gives CDR1 SGHRS, CDR2 YFSETQ. The length of the CDR3 is 16 residues. V dropped 3 bases and J dropped 7 bases, with 20 bases sitting between them. CDR3 coding DNA: TGCGCCAGCAGCTCTTCGCTAGGTCCCCTCTTAAATGAGCAGTTCTTC. It is translated as CASSSSLGPLLNEQFF.

The chain employs TRBV28 and TRBJ2-2; D remains ambiguous. The CDR3 extends over 14 amino acids. V lost 5 bases and J lost 6, with 13 bases in between. Germline-derived CDR1 and CDR2 are MDHEN and SYDVKM. CDR3 sequence reads: CASSLVFRAGELFF. The CDR3 nucleotides read TGTGCCAGCAGTCTCGTCTTTCGGGCCGGGGAGCTGTTTTTT.

V usage is TRBV20-1 and J usage is TRBJ2-1; 8 bases are shared with TRBD2. CDR1 is DFQATT, CDR2 SNEGSKA, per germline (reference sequence). The CDR3 covers 18 residues. The V gene end was trimmed by 4 bases and the J gene end by 0 bases; junction bases not matched to a gene: 14. This CDR3 reads CSAIWAGGRSSSYNEQFF. CDR3 nucleotides: TGCAGTGCTATTTGGGCGGGCGGGAGGTCGAGCTCCTACAATGAGCAGTTCTTC.

This clonotype turned up a few times. The J gene is TRBJ1-1, the V gene TRBV6-5, with unresolved D. This CDR3 contains 12 residues. In germline, CDR1 is MNHEY, CDR2 SVGAGI. V lost 0 bases, J lost 1 base, and 0 bases lay in between. The CDR3 region is CASSYSNTEAFF. In DNA form, the CDR3 reads TGTGCCAGCAGTTACTCGAACACTGAAGCTTTCTTT.

The chain is built from TRBV4-1 and TRBJ2-5; D gene ambiguous. The germline gives CDR1 MGHRA, CDR2 YSYEKL. V lost 4 bases and J 5 bases, leaving 11 bases between the germline ends. There are 13 residues in the CDR3. The CDR3 region has the DNA TGCGCCAGCAGCCGTACCTGGTTGGAGACCCAGTACTTC. Its protein is CASSRTWLETQYF.

This clonotype occurred once. The chain recombines TRBV20-1 with TRBJ2-3; TRBD2 agrees at 9 bases. CDR1 is DFQATT and CDR2 is SNEGSKA in the germline V gene (reference sequence). V was pared by 0 bases and J by 3 bases, with 7 bases of the junction left unmatched. This CDR3 region has 16 residues. The CDR3 nucleotides read TGCAGTGCTAGAGATTTTAGCGGGGGTTGGACAGATACGCAGTATTTT. Translated: CSARDFSGGWTDTQYF.

This clonotype was seen once. The J gene is TRBJ2-1, the V gene TRBV20-1, with 9 nucleotides matching TRBD2. The V gene end was trimmed by 2 bases and the J gene end by 2 bases; junction bases not matched to a gene: 7. Germline-derived CDR1 and CDR2 are DFQATT and SNEGSKA (reference sequence). This CDR3 comprises 16 residues. The CDR3 coding sequence is TGCAGTGCTAGACGCGGACTAGCGCGAACCTACAATGAGCAGTTCTTC. This sequence encodes CSARRGLARTYNEQFF.

This clonotype was picked up many times. This rearrangement joins TRBV7-9 to TRBJ1-6, with D unresolved. The V and J ends lost 0 bases and 5 bases respectively, with 8 bases between them. Germline CDR1 SEHNR, CDR2 FQNEAQ (reference sequence). The CDR3 covers 15 residues. DNA of the CDR3: TGTGCCAGCAGCTTAGCGGTCGTCCATAATTCACCCCTCCACTTT. Amino acid sequence: CASSLAVVHNSPLHF.

The V and J genes are TRBV27 and TRBJ2-3; 11 bases are a match to TRBD1. Germline V CDR1 and CDR2: MNHEY, SMNVEV (reference sequence). The junction had 14 bases not matched to a gene; V was cut back by 6 bases and J by 3 bases. CDR3 size: 18 residues. The CDR3 region is CASSSGTGGMSHTDTQYF. DNA for the CDR3: TGTGCCAGCAGCTCCGGGACAGGGGGTATGAGCCATACAGATACGCAGTATTTT.

V usage is TRBV7-9 and J usage is TRBJ1-1, with D unresolved. V was trimmed by 4 bases and J by 3 bases, leaving 12 bases between them. Germline-derived CDR1 and CDR2 are SEHNR and FQNEAQ (reference sequence). The CDR3 loop spans 14 amino acids. CDR3 bases: TGTGCCAGCAGCTCTTCTCTGGTTGACACTGAAGCTTTCTTT. Amino acids: CASSSSLVDTEAFF.

This sequence joins TRBV29-1 and TRBJ2-5, with 10 nucleotides matching TRBD1. The CDR3 totals 14 residues. The V segment lost 3 bases and the J segment 5 bases; nucleotides outside the gene matches: 6. Germline lookup yields CDR1 SQVTM and CDR2 ANQGSEA. CDR3 region: CSVEETGGYETQYF. For the CDR3, the DNA is TGCAGCGTTGAGGAGACAGGGGGCTATGAGACCCAGTACTTC.

This clonotype turned up a few times. V gene TRBV20-1 combines with J gene TRBJ1-4; tentative D call: TRBD1 (5 bases). The V gene lost 4 bases and the J gene lost 6 bases, with 24 bases spanning the gap. This CDR3 spans 17 amino acids. Germline CDR1 is DFQATT and CDR2 is SNEGSKA (reference sequence). The DNA for the CDR3 is TGCAGTGCTACCCTGGCACGCAGCGGGGTAGGGGATGAAAAACTGTTTTTT. Its protein is CSATLARSGVGDEKLFF.

V gene TRBV5-4 combines with J gene TRBJ1-1, with 7 bases fitting TRBD1. The CDR3 totals 16 residues. V shed 0 bases and J 0 bases; nucleotides not matched to a gene: 5. Looked up from germline, CDR1 is SGHNT and CDR2 is YYREEE (reference sequence). CDR3 sequence (DNA): TGTGCCAGCAGCTTGGGGGCAGGGACAGTGAACACTGAAGCTTTCTTT. Translating it yields CASSLGAGTVNTEAFF.

The V gene is TRBV20-1, the J gene TRBJ2-1, with 14 bases matching TRBD2. This CDR3 is 16 amino acids long. Unmatched junction bases numbered 6, after V lost 6 bases and J lost 2 bases. Germline V gene lookup returns CDR1 DFQATT and CDR2 SNEGSKA (reference sequence). The CDR3 bases are TGCAGTGCCGGGACTAGCGGGGGCCTTACCTACAATGAGCAGTTCTTC. Encoded protein: CSAGTSGGLTYNEQFF.

This clonotype was seen a single time. The V call is TRBV12-3 or TRBV12-4, the J call TRBJ2-7; D uncertain. CDR3 length equals 14 residues. Trimming left V 3 bases short and J 5 bases short, with 14 bases between. CDR3 DNA: TGTGCCAGCAGTTTGCGCCCCGCCGCCCACGAGCAGTACTTC. It yields the protein CASSLRPAAHEQYF.

V and J are TRBV12-3 or TRBV12-4 and TRBJ2-2; TRBD1 aligns across 8 bases. The CDR3 spans 16 residues. The J segment lost 6 bases and the V segment lost 0 bases, leaving 6 bases of the junction unmatched. CDR3 sequence reads: CASSLALQGGPGELFF. CDR3 DNA sequence: TGTGCCAGCAGTTTAGCGCTACAGGGGGGTCCCGGGGAGCTGTTTTTT.